These T cell receptor beta chains were read from a single sample in a study of shared clonotypes between healthy human individuals. TCRdb's table, derived via immunoSEQ multiplex PCR, lists solely in-frame clones and lacks some. Among about 590,000 clones listed, 95% to 96% were seen once. Sequenced: naive CD8+ T cells sorted from blood. The receptors shown here come from a woman aged 25-40 years in good health. CDR3s include the opening cysteine and the closing phenylalanine or tryptophan. Fields, in order: V gene, J gene, D gene, clone size, CDR3 DNA, CDR3 protein. The D gene is left open where the match is weak. Not all rows give a size; the values are once, few, many and, for expanded clones, a class.

v_call: TRBV9; j_call: TRBJ1-2; d_call: -; clone_size: -; cdr3_nt: TGTGCCAGCAGCGTTCTTCAGGGGAATGGCTACACCTTC; cdr3_aa: CASSVLQGNGYTF
v_call: TRBV19; j_call: TRBJ1-1; d_call: TRBD1; clone_size: -; cdr3_nt: TGTGCCAGTAGTACTTGGACAGGGTACGTGAACACTGAAGCTTTCTTT; cdr3_aa: CASSTWTGYVNTEAFF
v_call: TRBV15; j_call: TRBJ2-1; d_call: TRBD1; clone_size: -; cdr3_nt: TGTGCCACCAGCAGGGGGGACAGGGGCGGTTGGGATGAGCAGTTCTTC; cdr3_aa: CATSRGDRGGWDEQFF
v_call: TRBV7-9; j_call: TRBJ2-1; d_call: -; clone_size: once; cdr3_nt: TGTGCCAGCAGCTTAGCGGGGTACTACGAGCCACAGCATGAGCAGTTCTTC; cdr3_aa: CASSLAGYYEPQHEQFF
v_call: TRBV19; j_call: TRBJ1-2; d_call: -; clone_size: -; cdr3_nt: TGTGCCAGTAGTGGCATGGAACCTGGCTACACCTTC; cdr3_aa: CASSGMEPGYTF
v_call: TRBV27; j_call: TRBJ2-3; d_call: -; clone_size: -; cdr3_nt: TGTGCCAGCAGTTTGCACGGACTGGGGGGTACGCAGTATTTT; cdr3_aa: CASSLHGLGGTQYF
v_call: TRBV2; j_call: TRBJ2-7; d_call: -; clone_size: -; cdr3_nt: TGTGCCAGCAGTGAAAGGTGGAGTGGGGCCTACGAGCAGTACTTC; cdr3_aa: CASSERWSGAYEQYF
v_call: TRBV5-5; j_call: TRBJ2-7; d_call: -; clone_size: -; cdr3_nt: TGTGCCAGCAGCTTGGTTACGAGTTGGGAGCAGTACTTC; cdr3_aa: CASSLVTSWEQYF
v_call: TRBV28; j_call: TRBJ1-2; d_call: TRBD1; clone_size: once; cdr3_nt: TGTGCCAGCAGTCTGGGACAGAACGAATATGGCTACACCTTC; cdr3_aa: CASSLGQNEYGYTF
v_call: TRBV28; j_call: TRBJ2-7; d_call: TRBD1; clone_size: -; cdr3_nt: TGTGCCAGCACCTTCCGGACAGGGCTCTCCTACGAGCAGTACTTC; cdr3_aa: CASTFRTGLSYEQYF
v_call: TRBV5-6; j_call: TRBJ1-2; d_call: TRBD1; clone_size: -; cdr3_nt: TGTGCCAGCAGGCATGCCGGGACAGTAGGCTACACCTTC; cdr3_aa: CASRHAGTVGYTF
v_call: TRBV5-6; j_call: TRBJ2-5; d_call: -; clone_size: -; cdr3_nt: TGTGCCAGCAGCTTCGGTGGGACCCAGTACTTC; cdr3_aa: CASSFGGTQYF
v_call: TRBV6-1; j_call: TRBJ2-7; d_call: TRBD1; clone_size: -; cdr3_nt: TGTGCCAGCAGTGAAGGGGAATCCGACAGGGGTGATTCCTACGAGCAGTACTTC; cdr3_aa: CASSEGESDRGDSYEQYF
v_call: TRBV5-8; j_call: TRBJ2-7; d_call: -; clone_size: -; cdr3_nt: TGTGCCAGCAGCTGGGGGGGCAGTTCCTACGAGCAGTACTTC; cdr3_aa: CASSWGGSSYEQYF
v_call: TRBV7-6; j_call: TRBJ2-3; d_call: TRBD2; clone_size: -; cdr3_nt: TGTGCCAGCAGCTTACTAGCGGGAGGGGAGGATACGCAGTATTTT; cdr3_aa: CASSLLAGGEDTQYF
v_call: TRBV10-2; j_call: TRBJ2-7; d_call: -; clone_size: -; cdr3_nt: TGCGCCAGCAGTGAGTCGCGAGGCGACGAGCAGTACTTC; cdr3_aa: CASSESRGDEQYF
v_call: TRBV29-1; j_call: TRBJ1-2; d_call: TRBD1; clone_size: -; cdr3_nt: TGCAGCGTTGAGGCCTGGGACAGGGGAGACTATGGCTACACCTTC; cdr3_aa: CSVEAWDRGDYGYTF
v_call: TRBV9; j_call: TRBJ1-5; d_call: -; clone_size: -; cdr3_nt: TGTGCCAGCAGCGTAGGATCTAGCAATCAGCCCCAGCATTTT; cdr3_aa: CASSVGSSNQPQHF
v_call: TRBV19; j_call: TRBJ2-1; d_call: -; clone_size: -; cdr3_nt: TGTGCCAGTAGCTCCCGTCTAGCGAACAATGAGCAGTTCTTC; cdr3_aa: CASSSRLANNEQFF
v_call: TRBV9; j_call: TRBJ2-1; d_call: TRBD2; clone_size: once; cdr3_nt: TGTGCCAGCAGCCCCCACAGCGGGAGGGCCGATGAGCAGTTCTTC; cdr3_aa: CASSPHSGRADEQFF
v_call: TRBV15; j_call: TRBJ2-1; d_call: TRBD2; clone_size: -; cdr3_nt: TGTGCCACCAGCAACCTAGCGGGAGGACTTAATGAGCAGTTCTTC; cdr3_aa: CATSNLAGGLNEQFF
v_call: TRBV6-1; j_call: TRBJ1-2; d_call: -; clone_size: -; cdr3_nt: TGTGCCAGCAGTGATGGAGGATTCTATGGCTACACCTTC; cdr3_aa: CASSDGGFYGYTF
v_call: TRBV28; j_call: TRBJ1-1; d_call: -; clone_size: -; cdr3_nt: TGTGCCAGCAGTTTATCAGGCAGGAACACTGAAGCTTTCTTT; cdr3_aa: CASSLSGRNTEAFF
v_call: TRBV5-1; j_call: TRBJ1-2; d_call: -; clone_size: -; cdr3_nt: TGCGCCAGCAGCTCCGGCAGCCTTGAAGGCTACACCTTC; cdr3_aa: CASSSGSLEGYTF
v_call: TRBV23-1; j_call: TRBJ1-1; d_call: -; clone_size: -; cdr3_nt: TGCGCCAGCAGTCAATGTCCAGGGAAGAACACTGAAGCTTTCTTT; cdr3_aa: CASSQCPGKNTEAFF
v_call: TRBV28; j_call: TRBJ2-7; d_call: TRBD2; clone_size: -; cdr3_nt: TGTGCCGTTAGGGGAGGGCTTTCTTACGAGCAGTACTTC; cdr3_aa: CAVRGGLSYEQYF
v_call: TRBV5-1; j_call: TRBJ2-7; d_call: TRBD1; clone_size: -; cdr3_nt: TGCGCCAGCAGCCGCGGGACAGGGACCCACGAGCAGTACTTC; cdr3_aa: CASSRGTGTHEQYF
v_call: TRBV14; j_call: TRBJ2-7; d_call: -; clone_size: -; cdr3_nt: TGTGCCAGCAGCCGCCTAAACCTCGGCTCCTCATCTGCGGTATACTTC; cdr3_aa: CASSRLNLGSSSAVYF
v_call: TRBV7-8; j_call: TRBJ1-3; d_call: TRBD1; clone_size: -; cdr3_nt: TGTGCCAGCAGCTTACCAGCTTATGGGACAGACTCTGGAAACACCATATATTTT; cdr3_aa: CASSLPAYGTDSGNTIYF
v_call: TRBV13; j_call: TRBJ2-3; d_call: -; clone_size: -; cdr3_nt: TGTGCCAGCAGGGAGACTAGTGGTGGAACAGATACGCAGTATTTT; cdr3_aa: CASRETSGGTDTQYF
v_call: TRBV5-4; j_call: TRBJ2-5; d_call: TRBD1; clone_size: -; cdr3_nt: TGTGCCAGCAGGACTACAGGGGGCCGAGAGACCCAGTACTTC; cdr3_aa: CASRTTGGRETQYF
v_call: TRBV6-1; j_call: TRBJ2-7; d_call: -; clone_size: -; cdr3_nt: TGTGCCATCCCGGGACCCGTGAGCTCCTACGAGCAGTACTTC; cdr3_aa: CAIPGPVSSYEQYF
v_call: TRBV9; j_call: TRBJ2-1; d_call: -; clone_size: few; cdr3_nt: TGTGCCAGCAGCGCCGGGTCCTACAATGAGCAGTTCTTC; cdr3_aa: CASSAGSYNEQFF
v_call: TRBV6-5; j_call: TRBJ1-5; d_call: -; clone_size: -; cdr3_nt: TGTGCCAGCAGCCCTGGGACAAATCAGCCCCAGCATTTT; cdr3_aa: CASSPGTNQPQHF
v_call: TRBV27; j_call: TRBJ2-7; d_call: TRBD2; clone_size: -; cdr3_nt: TGTGCCAGCAGTATTATAGGGACTAGCGGGAGTTTCTACGAGCAGTACTTC; cdr3_aa: CASSIIGTSGSFYEQYF
v_call: TRBV11-3; j_call: TRBJ2-1; d_call: TRBD2; clone_size: -; cdr3_nt: TGTGCCAGCAGCTTAATGGGCCCCTGGGCGGGAGTTGGGAATGAGCAGTTCTTC; cdr3_aa: CASSLMGPWAGVGNEQFF
v_call: TRBV19; j_call: TRBJ2-2; d_call: -; clone_size: -; cdr3_nt: TGTGCCAGTAGCCTCCTAGGGAACGCCGGGGAGCTGTTTTTT; cdr3_aa: CASSLLGNAGELFF
v_call: TRBV28; j_call: TRBJ1-5; d_call: -; clone_size: -; cdr3_nt: TGTGCCAGCAGTTTCGTCGTTAGCAATCAGCCCCAGCATTTT; cdr3_aa: CASSFVVSNQPQHF
v_call: TRBV27; j_call: TRBJ2-5; d_call: TRBD2; clone_size: -; cdr3_nt: TGTGCCAGCAGTTTTGGGACTAGCGCCAAAGAGACCCAGTACTTC; cdr3_aa: CASSFGTSAKETQYF
v_call: TRBV19; j_call: TRBJ2-7; d_call: -; clone_size: -; cdr3_nt: TGTGCCAGTAGCCCGACATCAGCCCACGAGCAGTACTTC; cdr3_aa: CASSPTSAHEQYF
v_call: TRBV7-9; j_call: TRBJ2-7; d_call: -; clone_size: -; cdr3_nt: TGTGCCACCAGCGGGGGACAGGGCTTTTTCGAGCAGTACTTC; cdr3_aa: CATSGGQGFFEQYF
v_call: TRBV6-9; j_call: TRBJ1-4; d_call: -; clone_size: -; cdr3_nt: TGTGCCAGCATTAGAATAGTCACAGGGAATGAAAAACTGTTTTTT; cdr3_aa: CASIRIVTGNEKLFF
v_call: TRBV27; j_call: TRBJ2-5; d_call: -; clone_size: -; cdr3_nt: TGTGCCAGCAGTTTAGTTAACAGCATACAAGAGACCCAGTACTTC; cdr3_aa: CASSLVNSIQETQYF
v_call: TRBV28; j_call: TRBJ2-1; d_call: -; clone_size: -; cdr3_nt: TGTGCCAGCAGTTTATCGGGACGCCTGACCTCCTACAATGAGCAGTTCTTC; cdr3_aa: CASSLSGRLTSYNEQFF
v_call: TRBV4-1; j_call: TRBJ2-5; d_call: -; clone_size: -; cdr3_nt: TGCGCCAGCAGCCCCCGGACTGGGGTAGCGGAAGAGACCCAGTACTTC; cdr3_aa: CASSPRTGVAEETQYF
v_call: TRBV28; j_call: TRBJ2-3; d_call: -; clone_size: -; cdr3_nt: TGTGCCAGCAGTTTTAGCGCAGGGTCTAGCACAGATACGCAGTATTTT; cdr3_aa: CASSFSAGSSTDTQYF
v_call: TRBV27; j_call: TRBJ2-7; d_call: TRBD2; clone_size: -; cdr3_nt: TGTGCCAGCAGTCTAGCGGGAGCCTACGAGCAGTACTTC; cdr3_aa: CASSLAGAYEQYF
v_call: TRBV5-4; j_call: TRBJ2-1; d_call: -; clone_size: -; cdr3_nt: TGTGCCAGCAGCTTGGAAAGTGGGACCAATGAGCAGTTCTTC; cdr3_aa: CASSLESGTNEQFF
v_call: TRBV27; j_call: TRBJ2-1; d_call: -; clone_size: -; cdr3_nt: TGTGCCAGCAGTTTAATCGGACCAAGGTACAATGAGCAGTTCTTC; cdr3_aa: CASSLIGPRYNEQFF
v_call: TRBV28; j_call: TRBJ2-7; d_call: -; clone_size: -; cdr3_nt: TGTGCCAGCAGTTTATTCATTTCCTACGAGCAGTACTTC; cdr3_aa: CASSLFISYEQYF
v_call: TRBV9; j_call: TRBJ2-1; d_call: -; clone_size: -; cdr3_nt: TGTGCCAGCAGCGCGTTGTCAGGCGAGCAGTTCTTC; cdr3_aa: CASSALSGEQFF
v_call: TRBV4-2; j_call: TRBJ1-1; d_call: TRBD1; clone_size: -; cdr3_nt: TGTGCCAGCAGCCACGAAACAGGGGGCCCTGAAGCTTTCTTT; cdr3_aa: CASSHETGGPEAFF
v_call: TRBV27; j_call: TRBJ1-1; d_call: -; clone_size: -; cdr3_nt: TGTGCCAGCAGAGGACAGAAGCTGAACACTGAAGCTTTCTTT; cdr3_aa: CASRGQKLNTEAFF
v_call: TRBV15; j_call: TRBJ1-1; d_call: -; clone_size: -; cdr3_nt: TGTGCCACCAGCAGGGGATACGCTTTCTTT; cdr3_aa: CATSRGYAFF
v_call: TRBV5-4; j_call: TRBJ2-7; d_call: -; clone_size: once; cdr3_nt: TGTGCCAGCAGCTCCAGGGTGGGAAGGGGCTACGAGCAGTACTTC; cdr3_aa: CASSSRVGRGYEQYF
v_call: TRBV13; j_call: TRBJ2-7; d_call: -; clone_size: -; cdr3_nt: TGTGCCAGCAGCTTAGGAGGGGACTACGAGCAGTACTTC; cdr3_aa: CASSLGGDYEQYF
v_call: TRBV10-2; j_call: TRBJ1-5; d_call: -; clone_size: -; cdr3_nt: TGCGCCAGCAGTGAAGGTTTTATAGGGGGAATGGGGCAGCCCCAGCATTTT; cdr3_aa: CASSEGFIGGMGQPQHF
v_call: TRBV19; j_call: TRBJ2-7; d_call: TRBD2; clone_size: -; cdr3_nt: TGTGCCAGTAGCCCAGCGGGACGGGCCTACGAGCAGTACTTC; cdr3_aa: CASSPAGRAYEQYF